Below are 18 T cell receptor beta chains sequenced from a single sample in a study of chemoradiotherapy in HPV16-positive cancers. The table came from immunoSEQ multiplex PCR; TCRdb's copy has only in-frame clones and leaves some out. The profile shows fewer than 1,000 clones, over 85% of them singletons. The sample was tumor tissue, taken from a patient who underwent chemoradiotherapy. These receptors came from a human donor with HPV-associated anogenital cancer.

This chain links TRBV7-9 with TRBJ2-1; 8 bases map to TRBD2. V was clipped by 5 bases and J by 1 base; unmatched bases: 4. CDR1 SEHNR and CDR2 FQNEAQ come from the germline V gene (reference sequence). This CDR3 comprises 15 residues. The CDR3 region is CASSITSGSYNEQFF. For the CDR3, the DNA is TGTGCCAGCAGCATAACTAGCGGATCCTACAATGAGCAGTTCTTC.

This chain joins TRBV5-5 and TRBJ2-1; D gene uncertain. CDR3 size: 14 residues. Per the germline V gene, CDR1 is SGHKS and CDR2 is YYEKEE (reference sequence). The V gene lost 6 bases and the J gene lost 4 bases, with 14 bases spanning the gap. The CDR3 sequence is CASTLRATYNEQFF. In DNA, the CDR3 is TGTGCCAGCACCCTCCGGGCTACATACAATGAGCAGTTCTTC.

The genes are TRBV6-5 and TRBJ2-7, with unresolved D. V gave up 8 bases and J gave up 12 bases, with 17 bases separating them. In germline, CDR1 is MNHEY, CDR2 SVGAGI. This CDR3 comprises 11 residues. Here the CDR3 reads CASASGLVWYF. DNA for the CDR3: TGTGCCAGCGCATCGGGCTTAGTTTGGTACTTC.

This sequence joins TRBV6-4 and TRBJ2-2; 10 positions match TRBD2. The length of the CDR3 is 14 residues. Germline V gives CDR1 MRHNA, CDR2 SNTAGT. Unmatched junction bases numbered 0, after V lost 4 bases and J lost 4 bases. CDR3 DNA: TGTGCCAGCAGTGCTAGCGGGAGCACCGGGGAGCTGTTTTTT. Encoded protein: CASSASGSTGELFF.

The rearrangement links TRBV27 to TRBJ2-5; D is undetermined. The CDR3 spans 13 residues. The V and J ends lost 5 bases and 0 bases respectively, with 7 bases between them. Germline values: CDR1 MNHEY, CDR2 SMNVEV (reference sequence). Here the CDR3 DNA reads TGTGCCAGCAGTGTAGACCACCAAGAGACCCAGTACTTC. It yields the protein CASSVDHQETQYF.

The chain is built from TRBV5-1 and TRBJ2-1; 8 positions match TRBD2. This CDR3 contains 16 residues. V gave up 4 bases and J gave up 9 bases; unmatched junction bases: 15. Germline V lookup: CDR1 SGHRS, CDR2 YFSETQ. CDR3 bases: TGCGCCAGCAGCCCCGGACTAGATAGCGGGGCCGGTGAGCAGTTCTTC. Its protein is CASSPGLDSGAGEQFF. Drawing the rest from reference TRBV5-1 and TRBJ2-1, the complete variable domain is KAGVTQTPRYLIKTRGQQVTLSCSPISGHRSVSWYQQTPGQGLQFLFEYFSETQRNKGNFPGRFSGRQFSNSRSEMNVSTLELGDSALYLCASSPGLDSGAGEQFFGPGTRLTVL.

J is TRBJ1-6 and V is TRBV5-1; D is unclear. The CDR3 sequence is 17 residues long. V was clipped by 8 bases and J by 0 bases, with 18 bases between them. The germline CDR1 and CDR2 sequences are SGHRS and YFSETQ. The CDR3 spells CARAPGPASSYNSPLHF. DNA of the CDR3: TGCGCCAGGGCCCCGGGCCCCGCGAGCTCCTATAATTCACCCCTCCACTTT.

The V call is TRBV4-2, the J call TRBJ2-6; no reliable D call. Trimming removed 0 bases at V and 2 bases at J, with 5 bases between. From germline, CDR1 is LGHNA and CDR2 YNFKEQ. The CDR3 sequence is 15 residues long. The CDR3 DNA sequence: TGTGCCAGCAGCCAAGATAACACTGGGGCCAACGTCCTGACTTTC. It yields the protein CASSQDNTGANVLTF.

The chain carries TRBV7-3 and TRBJ2-1, with unresolved D. Germline CDR1 SGHTA, CDR2 FQGTGA. Trimming pared 5 bases from V and 8 bases from J, leaving 16 bases between. This CDR3 has 14 amino acids. CDR3 sequence: CASSLGSGWDEQFF. CDR3 in DNA: TGTGCCAGCAGCCTAGGGTCCGGCTGGGATGAGCAGTTCTTC.

This sequence joins TRBV28 and TRBJ1-2; unclear D gene. The germline gives CDR1 MDHEN, CDR2 SYDVKM. The V end was cut by 5 bases, the J end by 1 base, with 11 bases between. The CDR3 has 14 residues. The CDR3: CASSSGGFNYGYTF. The CDR3, as DNA: TGTGCCAGCAGTAGCGGTGGCTTTAACTATGGCTACACCTTC.

The rearrangement uses TRBV27 and TRBJ1-1; D remains ambiguous. The CDR3 loop spans 13 amino acids. Trimming took 5 bases from V and 6 from J, leaving 13 bases between them. Germline CDR1 is MNHEY and CDR2 is SMNVEV (reference sequence). CDR3 sequence: CASSPWQVAEAFF. CDR3 DNA sequence: TGTGCCAGCAGTCCTTGGCAGGTGGCTGAAGCTTTCTTT.

The rearrangement joins TRBV5-6 to TRBJ2-7, with D perhaps TRBD1 (5 bases). Trimming left V 4 bases short and J 5 bases short, with 19 bases between. Germline V gene sequence: CDR1 SGHDT, CDR2 YYEEEE. The CDR3 spans 15 residues. This CDR3 is CASSRRQGSRNEQYF. DNA of the CDR3: TGTGCCAGCAGCCGAAGGCAGGGCAGCCGGAACGAGCAGTACTTC.

The V call is TRBV5-1, the J call TRBJ2-1; D call uncertain. Germline CDR1 reads SGHRS; CDR2 reads YFSETQ. Trimming took off 0 bases at V and 3 bases at J, with 10 bases between the two ends. The CDR3 sequence is 15 residues long. CDR3 in amino acids: CASSLGLDDYNEQFF. CDR3 coding DNA: TGCGCCAGCAGCTTGGGTCTGGATGACTACAATGAGCAGTTCTTC.

The DNA of the CDR3 is TGTGCCAGCAGCTTGGAGTCCACAGATACGCAGTATTTT. This codes for CASSLESTDTQYF. The chain combines TRBV7-6 with TRBJ2-3; D ambiguous. Trimming took off 3 bases at V and 2 bases at J, with 6 bases between the two ends. CDR1 and CDR2 (germline): SGHVS, FNYEAQ. The CDR3 spans 13 residues.

This chain connects TRBV5-1 to TRBJ2-1; D remains unclear. The CDR3 consists of 17 residues. V was cut by 3 bases and J by 0 bases, with 16 bases left in between. Germline values: CDR1 SGHRS, CDR2 YFSETQ. The CDR3 nucleotides are TGCGCCAGCAGCTCGGACGGAAAGAACAGCTCCTACAATGAGCAGTTCTTC. Protein sequence: CASSSDGKNSSYNEQFF.

The V gene is TRBV9, the J gene TRBJ2-1; weak D call: TRBD1 (5 bases). The germline CDR1 and CDR2 sequences are SGDLS and YYNGEE. The CDR3 sequence is 16 residues long. Deletions cut 0 bases from V and 0 bases from J, with 10 bases between. The CDR3 coding sequence is TGTGCCAGCAGCGTAGCTCAGGGAAGCTCCTACAATGAGCAGTTCTTC. Translating it yields CASSVAQGSSYNEQFF.

This clone has a handful of counts. V is TRBV5-4 and J is TRBJ1-1; D is ambiguous. Germline CDR1 SGHNT, CDR2 YYREEE (reference sequence). V lost 4 bases and J lost 3, with 10 bases in between. The CDR3 has 13 amino acids. CDR3 amino acids: CASSRTGDTEAFF. Written as DNA, the CDR3 is TGTGCCAGCAGCCGGACGGGCGACACTGAAGCTTTCTTT.

This clone has a single count. The V and J genes are TRBV7-2 and TRBJ2-7; D possibly corresponds to TRBD1 (7 bases). The V end lost 5 bases, the J end lost 1 base, and 12 bases lay between the germline ends. Germline CDR1 SGHTA, CDR2 FQGNSA. This CDR3 is built from 14 residues. CDR3 sequence: CASSAGGWSYEQYF. CDR3 in DNA: TGTGCCAGCAGCGCAGGGGGGTGGTCCTACGAGCAGTACTTC.